This is a list of T cell receptor beta chains from one sample in a study of early T cells in non-severe SARS-CoV-2 infection. Via MiXCR, TCRdb re-called the 5' RACE reads, giving one row per CDR3 protein. The sample has 40,000 to 65,000 distinct CDR3 sequences, around 7.5% seen once. The sequencing input was whole blood. The receptors come from an adult who was a healthcare worker with PCR-confirmed SARS-CoV-2 infection or an uninfected control (not recorded which). CDR3s include the opening cysteine and the closing phenylalanine or tryptophan. The D gene is left open where the match is weak. Expanded clones are given a class, and other clones once, few, many or no size at all.

j_gene | d_gene | abundance | v_gene | CDR3nt | CDR3aa
TRBJ2-7 | - | - | TRBV14 | TGTGCCAGCAGCCAAGCGTTAACCTACGAGCAGTACTTC | CASSQALTYEQYF
TRBJ2-5 | TRBD2 | - | TRBV6-1 | TGTGCCAGCACCTACCAAGCGGGGGGCACGGAGACCCAGTACTTC | CASTYQAGGTETQYF
TRBJ1-1 | - | - | TRBV28 | TGTGCCAGCAGCCCCCAGGGCGCGAACACTGAAGCTTTCTTT | CASSPQGANTEAFF
TRBJ2-1 | - | few | TRBV13 | TGTGCCAGCAGCTTCTTCGCAAATGAGCAGTTCTTC | CASSFFANEQFF
TRBJ2-3 | - | few | TRBV24-1 | TGTGCCACCAGTGATTTCACAGATACGCAGTATTTT | CATSDFTDTQYF
TRBJ2-3 | TRBD2 | few | TRBV5-1 | TGCGCCAGCAGTACGTTAGCGGGGGCCCGAGTGGGTACGCAGTATTTT | CASSTLAGARVGTQYF
TRBJ1-2 | - | - | TRBV4-1 | TGCGCCAGCAGCCGAGAGGGCGCCCCGGTCTATGGCTACACCTTC | CASSREGAPVYGYTF
TRBJ1-1 | - | - | TRBV13 | TGTGCCAGCAGCTTAGGCCGGGTGGGTGGCACTGAAGCTTTCTTT | CASSLGRVGGTEAFF
TRBJ1-1 | - | many | TRBV5-1 | TGCGCCAGCAGCTTGGAAAGATCCACTGAAGCTTTCTTT | CASSLERSTEAFF
TRBJ2-3 | TRBD1 | few | TRBV24-1 | TGTGCCACCAGTGACCTGACAGGGGTAGGAGGCACAGATACGCAGTATTTT | CATSDLTGVGGTDTQYF
TRBJ2-1 | TRBD2 | few | TRBV4-2 | TGTGCCAGCAGCCAAGGACTAGCGGGCCTCTCCTACAATGAGCAGTTCTTC | CASSQGLAGLSYNEQFF
TRBJ1-4 | - | many | TRBV5-1 | TGCGCCAGCAGCTTGGCCCCGGACACCCGAGAAAAACTGTTTTTT | CASSLAPDTREKLFF
TRBJ2-5 | - | - | TRBV4-1 | TGCGCCAGCAGATCGCTGGAGGGCCAGTACTTC | CASRSLEGQYF
TRBJ1-2 | - | many | TRBV4-1 | TGCGCCAGCAGCCAAGATGCCCACCTGACGGGGGTCTATGGCTACACCTTC | CASSQDAHLTGVYGYTF
TRBJ2-7 | - | many | TRBV20-1 | TGCAGTGCTAGAGATCCAGACAGTTACGGCTACGAGCAGTACTTC | CSARDPDSYGYEQYF
TRBJ2-7 | - | - | TRBV28 | TGTGCCAGCAGTTTAGTCAGCCCGAGCGAGCAGTACTTC | CASSLVSPSEQYF
TRBJ2-1 | - | few | TRBV7-8 | TGTGCCAGCAGCTTAGGTTCTTACAATGAGCAGTTCTTC | CASSLGSYNEQFF
TRBJ1-2 | - | many | TRBV2 | TGTGCCAGCAGTCGGGACGGCGGCTACACCTTC | CASSRDGGYTF
TRBJ2-5 | TRBD1 | few | TRBV4-2 | TGTGCCAGCAGCCAAGCGGACAGGGAACAAGAGACCCAGTACTTC | CASSQADREQETQYF
TRBJ1-3 | TRBD1 | once | TRBV9 | TGTGCCAGCAGCGAGCCCTCACAGGGGGTCTCTGGAAACACCATATATTTT | CASSEPSQGVSGNTIYF
TRBJ2-3 | - | medium-sized | TRBV7-2 | TGTGCCAGCAGCTTACGGGCAGATACGCAGTATTTT | CASSLRADTQYF
TRBJ2-7 | - | many | TRBV7-8 | TGTGCCAGCAGCTTAGCAGGGGTAGCAGGAGATTACGAGCAGTACTTC | CASSLAGVAGDYEQYF
TRBJ2-5 | - | many | TRBV5-1 | TGCGCCAGCAGCTTGGTGAGAGAGACCCAGTACTTC | CASSLVRETQYF
TRBJ2-1 | TRBD2 | many | TRBV28 | TGTGCCAGCAGTTTGGTGCAGGCTAGCGGGGGGATAAGCTCCTACAATGAGCAGTTCTTC | CASSLVQASGGISSYNEQFF
TRBJ2-7 | - | many | TRBV7-9 | TGTGCCAGCAGCTTAGCCCCAACGATCCACTACGAGCAGTACTTC | CASSLAPTIHYEQYF
TRBJ2-3 | - | few | TRBV9 | TGTGCCAGCAGCGTAAACTCCCCAGATACGCAGTATTTT | CASSVNSPDTQYF
TRBJ2-1 | - | many | TRBV20-1 | TGCAGTGCTCCACCCGCGGGGATAGCCGGACATGAGCAGTTCTTC | CSAPPAGIAGHEQFF
TRBJ1-2 | - | few | TRBV2 | TGTGCCAGCAGTGTCTTGCAGGGCGTTAACTATGGCTACACCTTC | CASSVLQGVNYGYTF
TRBJ1-1 | TRBD1 | - | TRBV29-1 | TGCAGCGTTGAAGCCTGGACAGGGGTTGCGAACACTGAAGCTTTCTTT | CSVEAWTGVANTEAFF
TRBJ2-7 | TRBD2 | few | TRBV7-2 | TGTGCCAGCAGCTTTAGCGGGAGGGCCAGGGTCGAGCAGTACTTC | CASSFSGRARVEQYF
TRBJ2-5 | - | few | TRBV7-6 | TGTGCCAGCAGCCCTAGGCCTGGGCCGAGCCAGACCCAGTACTTC | CASSPRPGPSQTQYF
TRBJ2-3 | TRBD2 | many | TRBV7-9 | TGTGCCAGCAGCCCTCCAGCGGGAGAGGTTGCAGATACGCAGTATTTT | CASSPPAGEVADTQYF
TRBJ1-2 | - | many | TRBV15 | TGTGCCACCAGCAGAGATCCCCGCCCTGCGCCAGTTGATGGCTACACCTTC | CATSRDPRPAPVDGYTF
TRBJ1-3 | - | - | TRBV7-6 | TGTGCCAGCAGCTCCCCCGCAGGGGACTCTGGAAACACCATATATTTT | CASSSPAGDSGNTIYF
TRBJ2-1 | TRBD2 | many | TRBV5-1 | TGCGCCAGCAGCTTGACGGGGGGCTCTAGCGGGAGCTCCTACAATGAGCAGTTCTTC | CASSLTGGSSGSSYNEQFF
TRBJ1-5 | - | few | TRBV6-5 | TGTGCCACCAGAAGGACACTAGATCCCAATCAGCCCCAGCATTTT | CATRRTLDPNQPQHF
TRBJ2-1 | TRBD2 | many | TRBV7-9 | TGTGCCAGCAGCTTAGGAGCGGGAGTCGGGAATGAGCAGTTCTTC | CASSLGAGVGNEQFF
TRBJ2-7 | TRBD1 | - | TRBV9 | TGTGCCAGCAGCGTATCAGGGGGCTCCTACGAGCAGTACTTC | CASSVSGGSYEQYF
TRBJ1-5 | - | - | TRBV24-1 | TGTGCCACCAGTGAGCCAGGGGTTAGCAATCAGCCCCAGCATTTT | CATSEPGVSNQPQHF
TRBJ1-2 | TRBD1 | - | TRBV6-2/TRBV6-3 | TGTGCCAGCAGAGAGACAGGGCCAAACTATGGCTACACCTTC | CASRETGPNYGYTF
TRBJ2-3 | TRBD2 | - | TRBV19 | TGTGCCAGTAGTATAAGACTAGCGGGAGGGGCAGATACGCAGTATTTT | CASSIRLAGGADTQYF
TRBJ2-1 | TRBD1 | medium-sized | TRBV20-1 | TGCAGCGGACAGGGGGCGAATGAGCAGTTCTTC | CSGQGANEQFF
TRBJ2-7 | TRBD1 | - | TRBV7-2 | TGTGCCAGCAGAAGGGGACAGGGCTACGAGCAGTACTTC | CASRRGQGYEQYF
TRBJ2-7 | TRBD2 | few | TRBV24-1 | TGTGCCACCAGTGAGCGGGGGATCTCCTACGAGCAGTACTTC | CATSERGISYEQYF
TRBJ2-2 | - | - | TRBV11-2 | TGTGCCAGCAGCCAAGACCGGGACGGGGGATTCACCGGGGAGCTGTTTTTT | CASSQDRDGGFTGELFF
TRBJ1-6 | - | few | TRBV20-1 | TGCAGTGCTAGAGATGGCTCAGGACCTTATAATTCACCCCTCCACTTT | CSARDGSGPYNSPLHF
TRBJ2-1 | TRBD2 | few | TRBV3-1 | TGTGCCAGCACCTTAAGCGGGAGACTTCACAATGAGCAGTTCTTC | CASTLSGRLHNEQFF
TRBJ2-1 | - | many | TRBV13 | TGTGCCAGCAGCTCTCGCCCAGGGTTTAATCTGGTCAATGAGCAGTTCTTC | CASSSRPGFNLVNEQFF
TRBJ2-5 | - | - | TRBV3-2 | TGTGCCAGCAGCCAAACATTAGGGATCGGGGAAAGGGAGACCCAGTACTTC | CASSQTLGIGERETQYF
TRBJ2-1 | - | many | TRBV7-3 | TGTGCCAGCAGCTTTGTGGCAGGACCTGACAATGAGCAGTTCTTC | CASSFVAGPDNEQFF
TRBJ1-6 | TRBD1 | many | TRBV10-3 | TGTGCCATCAGTCCCGGGACAGTTCAAGCTAATTCACCCCTCCACTTT | CAISPGTVQANSPLHF
TRBJ2-1 | - | many | TRBV29-1 | TGCAGCGTTGACGACAGCTCCTACAATGAGCAGTTCTTC | CSVDDSSYNEQFF
TRBJ2-7 | TRBD2 | few | TRBV11-2 | TGTGCCAGCAGCCGTTACGTAGGACTAGCGACCTACGAGCAGTACTTC | CASSRYVGLATYEQYF
TRBJ1-1 | - | few | TRBV6-5 | TGTGCCAGCAGTTACAGGGGCGGCACTGAAGCTTTCTTT | CASSYRGGTEAFF